What follows are 17 T cell receptor beta chains derived from one specimen sequenced in a study of blood T cell repertoires in COVID-19. Here immunoSEQ multiplex PCR was the method, and the copy in TCRdb shows in-frame clones only, minus some. Counted here are nearly 350,000 clones, around nine tenths occurring once; the ten biggest clones make up 3% to 4%. The sequenced sample consisted of peripheral blood. The source is a woman between 18 and 29 years old who had recovered from COVID-19.

V usage is TRBV29-1 and J usage is TRBJ1-1; D may be TRBD1 (6 bases). This CDR3 is 13 amino acids long. V lost 6 bases and J lost 0, with 11 bases in between. Per germline, CDR1 SQVTM and CDR2 ANQGSEA. CDR3 in amino acids: CSVADRLNTEAFF. The CDR3 DNA follows: TGCAGCGTGGCCGACAGGTTGAACACTGAAGCTTTCTTT.

The J gene is TRBJ1-4, the V gene TRBV7-9, with a tentative D call TRBD1 (5 bases). The length of the CDR3 is 15 residues. Germline loops: CDR1 SEHNR, CDR2 FQNEAQ (reference sequence). V shed 1 base and J shed 3 bases, with 9 bases lying between them. The DNA for the CDR3 is TGTGCCAGCAGCTTAGACAGGCCGGCTAATGAAAAACTGTTTTTT. It codes for CASSLDRPANEKLFF.

The gene calls are TRBV19 and TRBJ2-1, with TRBD2 matching 8 bases. After removal of 5 bases from V and 4 bases from J, the junction contained 13 bases not matched to a gene. The germline CDR1 and CDR2 sequences are LNHDA and SQIVND (reference sequence). There are 17 residues in the CDR3. CDR3 DNA sequence: TGTGCCAGTAGTGCCTCGTTGGCTAGCGGGCTGTACAATGAGCAGTTCTTC. It encodes CASSASLASGLYNEQFF.

The J gene is TRBJ1-6, the V gene TRBV5-5; D is possibly TRBD1 (6 bases). V was shortened by 4 bases and J by 3 bases, with 11 bases between the two germline ends. The CDR3 is 15 residues long. Germline V gene lookup returns CDR1 SGHKS and CDR2 YYEKEE (reference sequence). Here the CDR3 DNA reads TGTGCCAGCAGCCTACAACAGGGCTATAATTCACCCCTCCACTTT. Translated, it gives CASSLQQGYNSPLHF.

V and J are TRBV6-2 or TRBV6-3 and TRBJ2-1; TRBD1 is a possible D gene (5 bases). Per germline, CDR1 MNHEY and CDR2 SVGEGT. Trimming shortened V by 2 bases and J by 9 bases, and 8 bases separated the two germline ends. This CDR3 is built from 12 residues. The CDR3 bases are TGTGCCAGCAGTTACAGGGGTAGTGAGCAGTTCTTC. It translates to CASSYRGSEQFF.

The chain recombines TRBV2 with TRBJ2-3; TRBD2 matches 8 bases. The CDR3 contains 14 residues. Trimming removed 2 bases from V and 5 bases from J; junction bases left unmatched: 3. Looked up from germline, CDR1 is SNHLY and CDR2 is FYNNEI. The CDR3 nucleotides read TGTGCCAGCAGTGAAATGCTAGCGGGAGATACGCAGTATTTT. Protein sequence: CASSEMLAGDTQYF.

This clone was observed once. The chain is built from TRBV5-1 and TRBJ2-7; 8 nucleotides align to TRBD1. J was trimmed by 3 bases and V by 4 bases; bases with no gene match: 3. The CDR3 has 13 amino acids. Germline V gives CDR1 SGHRS, CDR2 YFSETQ. CDR3 protein: CASSIGTGYEQYV. Written as DNA, the CDR3 is TGCGCCAGCAGCATTGGGACAGGCTACGAGCAGTACGTC.

V is TRBV24-1 and J is TRBJ1-3; D may be TRBD1 (5 bases). Deletions cut 2 bases from V and 3 bases from J, with 13 bases between. Per the germline V gene, CDR1 is KGHDR and CDR2 is SFDVKD. The CDR3 length is 16 residues. In nucleotides, the CDR3 is TGTGCCACCAGTGATTCCGCCGGGACTCATGGAAACACCATATATTTT. This codes for CATSDSAGTHGNTIYF.

The chain carries TRBV21-1 and TRBJ1-1. TRBV21-1 corresponds to a pseudogene. This CDR3 has 16 amino acids. The CDR3 nucleotides read TGTGCCAGCAGGCTCAGCGGATGGCGGATGAACACTGAAGCTTTCTTT. Its protein product is CASRLSGWRMNTEAFF.

The rearrangement uses TRBV7-2 and TRBJ2-3, with D perhaps TRBD1 (6 bases). Germline V lookup: CDR1 SGHTA, CDR2 FQGNSA. The CDR3 sequence is 15 residues long. The V end was cut by 1 base, the J end by 2 bases, with 10 bases between. As DNA, the CDR3 is TGTGCCAGCAGCTTAGGGGGGCAGGACACAGATACGCAGTATTTT. It translates to CASSLGGQDTDTQYF.

CDR3 in amino acids: CASSPYQDRISNSPGELFF. The CDR3 region has the DNA TGTGCCAGCAGCCCCTACCAGGACAGGATATCCAATAGCCCCGGGGAGCTGTTTTTT. The chain combines TRBV7-9 with TRBJ2-2; TRBD1 aligns across 7 bases. Looked up from germline, CDR1 is SEHNR and CDR2 is FQNEAQ (reference sequence). V lost 5 bases and J lost 6; bases outside the gene matches: 21. CDR3 length: 19 amino acids.

This chain joins TRBV3-1 (or the pseudogene TRBV3-2) and TRBJ1-6; 8 bases line up with TRBD1. CDR3 length: 16 residues. Trimming removed 7 bases from V and 3 bases from J; junction bases left unmatched: 8. Germline V gene sequence: CDR1 LGHDT, CDR2 YNNKEL (reference sequence). CDR3 sequence reads: CASTNVGQGYNSPLHF. The CDR3 bases are TGTGCCAGCACCAACGTCGGACAGGGCTATAATTCACCCCTCCACTTT.

The CDR3 region is CASSLGGTEVTEAFF. Here the CDR3 DNA reads TGTGCCAGCAGCTTGGGCGGGACAGAAGTCACTGAAGCTTTCTTT. This chain links TRBV5-4 with TRBJ1-1; 7 nucleotides agree with TRBD1. Germline assignment: CDR1 SGHNT and CDR2 YYREEE (reference sequence). CDR3 length: 15 residues. V lost 0 bases to trimming and J lost 4 bases; unmatched junction nucleotides: 6.

This clone came up once. The chain uses TRBV30 and TRBJ1-1, with D maybe TRBD1 (5 bases). The CDR3 contains 13 residues. V was cut by 2 bases and J by 4 bases, with 11 bases left in between. CDR1 is GTSNPN, CDR2 SVGIG, per germline (reference sequence). The CDR3, as DNA: TGTGCCTGGAGTCTCGTCGGGGGCACTGAAGCTTTCTTT. Translation: CAWSLVGGTEAFF.

This chain uses TRBV5-1 with TRBJ1-4, with TRBD1 matching over 9 bases. This CDR3 is built from 14 residues. The junction had 4 bases not matched to a gene; V was cut back by 5 bases and J by 5 bases. Per germline, CDR1 SGHRS and CDR2 YFSETQ. The CDR3 bases are TGCGCCAGCAGTTACGACAGGGGGAATGAAAAACTGTTTTTT. Amino acids: CASSYDRGNEKLFF.

This rearrangement joins TRBV4-1 to TRBJ1-1, with D tentatively TRBD1 (6 bases). Per germline, CDR1 MGHRA and CDR2 YSYEKL. V was trimmed by 0 bases and J by 1 base, leaving 6 bases between them. CDR3 size: 14 residues. CDR3 sequence: CASSQDRGNTEAFF. The CDR3 bases are TGCGCCAGCAGCCAAGACAGGGGGAACACTGAAGCTTTCTTT.

This chain joins TRBV5-1 and TRBJ1-3; the D is unclear. The CDR3 runs to 15 residues. The germline V gene has CDR1 SGHRS and CDR2 YFSETQ. V was trimmed by 0 bases and J by 4 bases, leaving 11 bases between them. The CDR3 DNA is TGCGCCAGCAGCTTGGTCCCGGTTTCGGGAAACACCATATATTTT. Translation: CASSLVPVSGNTIYF. The full variable domain, completed using reference TRBV5-1 and TRBJ1-3, is KAGVTQTPRYLIKTRGQQVTLSCSPISGHRSVSWYQQTPGQGLQFLFEYFSETQRNKGNFPGRFSGRQFSNSRSEMNVSTLELGDSALYLCASSLVPVSGNTIYFGEGSWLTVV.